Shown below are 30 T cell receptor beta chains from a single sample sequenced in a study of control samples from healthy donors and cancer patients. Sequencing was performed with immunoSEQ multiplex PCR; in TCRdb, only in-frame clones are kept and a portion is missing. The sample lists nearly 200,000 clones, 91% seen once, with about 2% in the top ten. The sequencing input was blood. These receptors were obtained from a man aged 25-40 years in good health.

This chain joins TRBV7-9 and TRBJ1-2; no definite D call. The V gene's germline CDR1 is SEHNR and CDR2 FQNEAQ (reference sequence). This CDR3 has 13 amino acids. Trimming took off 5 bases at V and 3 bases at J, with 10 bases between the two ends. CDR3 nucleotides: TGTGCCAGCAGCCCACCGGAGCACTATGGCTACACCTTC. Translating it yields CASSPPEHYGYTF.

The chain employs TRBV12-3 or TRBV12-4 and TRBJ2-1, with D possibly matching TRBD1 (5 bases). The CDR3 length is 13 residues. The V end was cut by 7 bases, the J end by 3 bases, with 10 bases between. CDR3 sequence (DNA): TGTGCCAGCAAAGGCGACAGCTACAATGAGCAGTTCTTC. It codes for CASKGDSYNEQFF.

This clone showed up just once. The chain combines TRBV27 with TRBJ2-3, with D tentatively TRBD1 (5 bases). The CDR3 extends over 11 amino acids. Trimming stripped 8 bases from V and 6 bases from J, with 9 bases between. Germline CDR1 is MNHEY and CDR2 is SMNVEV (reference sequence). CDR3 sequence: CASGSGDTQYF. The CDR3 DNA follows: TGTGCCAGCGGTTCAGGGGATACGCAGTATTTT.

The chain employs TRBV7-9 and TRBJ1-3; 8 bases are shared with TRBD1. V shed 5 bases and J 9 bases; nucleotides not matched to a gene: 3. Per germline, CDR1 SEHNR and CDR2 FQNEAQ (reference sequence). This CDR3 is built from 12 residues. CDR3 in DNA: TGTGCCAGCAGCCGACAGGGGTCCACCATATATTTT. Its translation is CASSRQGSTIYF.

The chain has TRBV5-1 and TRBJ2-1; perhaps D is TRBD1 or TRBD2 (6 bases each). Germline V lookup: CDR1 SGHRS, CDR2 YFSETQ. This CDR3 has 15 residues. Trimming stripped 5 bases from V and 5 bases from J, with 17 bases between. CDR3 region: CASSPLPGAHNEQFF. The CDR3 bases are TGCGCCAGCAGTCCTCTTCCGGGGGCCCACAATGAGCAGTTCTTC.

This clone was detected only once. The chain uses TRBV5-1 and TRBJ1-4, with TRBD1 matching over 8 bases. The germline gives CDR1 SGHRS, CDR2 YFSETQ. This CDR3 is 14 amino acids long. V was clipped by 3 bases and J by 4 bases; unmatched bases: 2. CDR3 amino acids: CASSSGQVNEKLFF. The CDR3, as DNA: TGCGCCAGCAGCTCGGGACAGGTTAATGAAAAACTGTTTTTT.

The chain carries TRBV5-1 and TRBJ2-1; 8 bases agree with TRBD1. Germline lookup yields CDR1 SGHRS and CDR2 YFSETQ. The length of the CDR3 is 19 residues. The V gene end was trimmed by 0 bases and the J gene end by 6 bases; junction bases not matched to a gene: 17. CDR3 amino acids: CASSLELAGGRLLGNEQFF. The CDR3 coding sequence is TGCGCCAGCAGCTTGGAGTTGGCAGGGGGCCGTCTCTTGGGCAATGAGCAGTTCTTC.

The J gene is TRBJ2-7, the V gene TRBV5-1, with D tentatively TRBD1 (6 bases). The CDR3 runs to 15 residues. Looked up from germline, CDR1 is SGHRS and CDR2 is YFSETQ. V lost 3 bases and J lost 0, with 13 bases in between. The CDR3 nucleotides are TGCGCCAGCAGCTCGACAGGTCTCAGCTCCTACGAGCAGTACTTC. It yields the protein CASSSTGLSSYEQYF.

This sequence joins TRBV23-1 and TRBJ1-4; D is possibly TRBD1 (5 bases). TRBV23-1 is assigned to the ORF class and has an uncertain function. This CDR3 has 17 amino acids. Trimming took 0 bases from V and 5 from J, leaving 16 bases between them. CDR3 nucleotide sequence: TGCGCCAGCAGTCAATCCGGGGGTTTCCGCAGAAATGAAAAACTGTTTTTT. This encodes CASSQSGGFRRNEKLFF.

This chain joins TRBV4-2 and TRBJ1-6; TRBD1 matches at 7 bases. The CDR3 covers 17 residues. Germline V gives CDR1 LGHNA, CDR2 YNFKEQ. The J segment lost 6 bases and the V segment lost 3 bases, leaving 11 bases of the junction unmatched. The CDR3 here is CASSQGPTGVLNSPLHF. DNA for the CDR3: TGTGCCAGCAGCCAGGGTCCTACAGGGGTACTTAATTCACCCCTCCACTTT.

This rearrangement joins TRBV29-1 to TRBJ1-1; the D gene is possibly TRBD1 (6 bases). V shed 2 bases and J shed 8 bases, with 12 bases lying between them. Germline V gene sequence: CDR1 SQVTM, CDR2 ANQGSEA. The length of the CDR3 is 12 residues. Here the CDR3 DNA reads TGCAGCGTTGAACGGGGGCAGCTAGAAGCTTTCTTT. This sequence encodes CSVERGQLEAFF.

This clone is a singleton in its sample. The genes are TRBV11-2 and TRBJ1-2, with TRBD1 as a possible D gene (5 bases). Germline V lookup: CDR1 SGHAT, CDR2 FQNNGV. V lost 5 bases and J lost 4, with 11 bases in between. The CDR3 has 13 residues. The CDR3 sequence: CASSGGGAYGYTF. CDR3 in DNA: TGTGCCAGCAGCGGGGGGGGAGCCTATGGCTACACCTTC.

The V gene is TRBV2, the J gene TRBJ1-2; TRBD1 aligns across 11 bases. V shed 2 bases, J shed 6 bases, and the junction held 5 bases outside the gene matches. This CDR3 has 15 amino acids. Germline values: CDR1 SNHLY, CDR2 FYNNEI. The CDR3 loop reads CASSEIRTGGDGYTF. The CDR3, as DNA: TGTGCCAGCAGTGAAATCAGGACAGGGGGCGATGGCTACACCTTC.

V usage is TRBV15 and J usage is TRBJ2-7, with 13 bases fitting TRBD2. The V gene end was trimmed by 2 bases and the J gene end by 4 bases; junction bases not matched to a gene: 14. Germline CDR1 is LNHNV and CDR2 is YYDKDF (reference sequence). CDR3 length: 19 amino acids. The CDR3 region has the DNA TGTGCCACCAGCAGAAACAGGGTGGAAATGGGACTAGCGGGGTACGAGCAGTACTTC. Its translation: CATSRNRVEMGLAGYEQYF.

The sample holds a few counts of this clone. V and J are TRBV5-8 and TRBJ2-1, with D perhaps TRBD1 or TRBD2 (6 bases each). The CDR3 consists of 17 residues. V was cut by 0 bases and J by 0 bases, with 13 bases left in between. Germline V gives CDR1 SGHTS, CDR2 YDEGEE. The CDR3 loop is CASSLAEGGSSYNEQFF. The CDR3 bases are TGTGCCAGCAGCTTGGCCGAAGGGGGGAGCTCCTACAATGAGCAGTTCTTC.

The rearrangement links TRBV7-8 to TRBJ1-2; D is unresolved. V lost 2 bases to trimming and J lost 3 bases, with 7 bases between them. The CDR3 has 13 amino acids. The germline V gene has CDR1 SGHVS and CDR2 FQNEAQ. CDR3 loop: CASSLNADYGYTF. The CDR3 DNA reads TGTGCCAGCAGCTTAAACGCGGACTATGGCTACACCTTC.

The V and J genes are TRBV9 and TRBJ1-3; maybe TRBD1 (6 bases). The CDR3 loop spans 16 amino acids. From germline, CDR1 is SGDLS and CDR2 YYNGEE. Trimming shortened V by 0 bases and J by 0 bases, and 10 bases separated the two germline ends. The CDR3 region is CASSVAWGASGNTIYF. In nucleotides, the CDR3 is TGTGCCAGCAGCGTAGCTTGGGGGGCCTCTGGAAACACCATATATTTT.

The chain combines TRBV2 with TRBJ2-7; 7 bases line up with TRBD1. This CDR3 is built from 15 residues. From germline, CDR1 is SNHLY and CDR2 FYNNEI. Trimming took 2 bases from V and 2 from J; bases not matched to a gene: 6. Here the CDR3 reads CASSEKQGSAYEQYF. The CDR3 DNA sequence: TGTGCCAGCAGTGAAAAACAGGGGTCAGCCTACGAGCAGTACTTC.

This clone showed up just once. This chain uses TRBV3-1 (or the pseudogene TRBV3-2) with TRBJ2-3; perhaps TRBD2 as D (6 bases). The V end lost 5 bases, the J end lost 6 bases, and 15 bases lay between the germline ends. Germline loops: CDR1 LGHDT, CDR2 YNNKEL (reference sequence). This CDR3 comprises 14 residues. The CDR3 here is CASSGGINFDTQYF. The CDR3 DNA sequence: TGTGCCAGCAGCGGGGGGATTAATTTTGATACGCAGTATTTT.

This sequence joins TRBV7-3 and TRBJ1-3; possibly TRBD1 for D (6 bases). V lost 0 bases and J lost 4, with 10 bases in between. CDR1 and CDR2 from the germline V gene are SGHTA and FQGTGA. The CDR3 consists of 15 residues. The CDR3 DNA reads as TGTGCCAGCAGCTTAACACAGGGCTTCGGAAACACCATATATTTT. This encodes CASSLTQGFGNTIYF.

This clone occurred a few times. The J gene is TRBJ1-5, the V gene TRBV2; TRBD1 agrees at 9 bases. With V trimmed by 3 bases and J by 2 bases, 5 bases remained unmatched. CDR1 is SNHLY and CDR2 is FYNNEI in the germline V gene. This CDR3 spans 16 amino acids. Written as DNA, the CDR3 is TGTGCCAGCAGTGAGGGGGACAGGGTGCGCAATCAGCCCCAGCATTTT. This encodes CASSEGDRVRNQPQHF. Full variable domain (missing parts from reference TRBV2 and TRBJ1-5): EPEVTQTPSHQVTQMGQEVILRCVPISNHLYFYWYRQILGQKVEFLVSFYNNEISEKSEIFDDQFSVERPDGSNFTLKIRSTKLEDSAMYFCASSEGDRVRNQPQHFGDGTRLSIL.

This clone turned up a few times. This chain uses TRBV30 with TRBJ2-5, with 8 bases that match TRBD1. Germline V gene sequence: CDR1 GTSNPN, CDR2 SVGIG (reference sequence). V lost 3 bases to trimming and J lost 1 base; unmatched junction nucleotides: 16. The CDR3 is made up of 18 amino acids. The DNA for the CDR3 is TGTGCCTGGAGACCCAAACGGACAGGGAATAATCTCCAAGAGACCCAGTACTTC. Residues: CAWRPKRTGNNLQETQYF.

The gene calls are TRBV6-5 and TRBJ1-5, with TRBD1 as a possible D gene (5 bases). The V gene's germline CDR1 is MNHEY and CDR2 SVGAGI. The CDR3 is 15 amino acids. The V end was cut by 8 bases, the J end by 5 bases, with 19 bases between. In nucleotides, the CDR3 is TGTGCCAGCGGCGTTGGAGAGGGGACCCATCAGCCCCAGCATTTT. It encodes CASGVGEGTHQPQHF.

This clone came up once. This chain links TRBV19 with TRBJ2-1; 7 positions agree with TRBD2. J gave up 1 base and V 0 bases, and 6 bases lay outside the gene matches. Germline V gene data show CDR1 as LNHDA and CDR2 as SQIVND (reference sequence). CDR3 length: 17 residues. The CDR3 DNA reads TGTGCCAGTAGTATAGATCTGGCTAGCGGTTCCTACAATGAGCAGTTCTTC. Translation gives CASSIDLASGSYNEQFF.

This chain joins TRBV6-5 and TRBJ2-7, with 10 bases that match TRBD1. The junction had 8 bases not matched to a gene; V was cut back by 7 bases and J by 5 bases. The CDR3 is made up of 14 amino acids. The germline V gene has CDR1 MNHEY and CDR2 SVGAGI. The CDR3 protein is CASTVGTGAHEQYF. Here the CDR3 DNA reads TGTGCCAGCACTGTTGGGACAGGGGCCCACGAGCAGTACTTC.

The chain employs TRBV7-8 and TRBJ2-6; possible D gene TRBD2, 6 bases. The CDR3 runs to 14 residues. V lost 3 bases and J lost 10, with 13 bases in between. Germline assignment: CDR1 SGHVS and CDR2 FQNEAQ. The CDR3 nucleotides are TGTGCCAGCAGCTTTGGAGGGTTCCTTAACGTCCTGACTTTC. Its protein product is CASSFGGFLNVLTF.

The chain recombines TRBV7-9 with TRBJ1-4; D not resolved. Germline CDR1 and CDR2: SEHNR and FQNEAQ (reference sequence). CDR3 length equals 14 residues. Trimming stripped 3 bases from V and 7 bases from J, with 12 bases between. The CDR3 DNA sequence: TGTGCCAGCAGCTTCGGCGACGCGGGTGAAAAACTGTTTTTT. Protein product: CASSFGDAGEKLFF. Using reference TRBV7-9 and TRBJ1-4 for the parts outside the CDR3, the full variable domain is DTGVSQNPRHKITKRGQNVTFRCDPISEHNRLYWYRQTLGQGPEFLTYFQNEAQLEKSRLLSDRFSAERPKGSFSTLEIQRTEQGDSAMYLCASSFGDAGEKLFFGSGTQLSVL.

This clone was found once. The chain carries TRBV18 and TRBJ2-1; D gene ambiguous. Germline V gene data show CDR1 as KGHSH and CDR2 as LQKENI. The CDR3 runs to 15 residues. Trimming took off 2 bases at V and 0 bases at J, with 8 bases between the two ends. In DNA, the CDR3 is TGTGCCAGCTCACCAGGGTTACGCTCCTACAATGAGCAGTTCTTC. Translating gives CASSPGLRSYNEQFF.

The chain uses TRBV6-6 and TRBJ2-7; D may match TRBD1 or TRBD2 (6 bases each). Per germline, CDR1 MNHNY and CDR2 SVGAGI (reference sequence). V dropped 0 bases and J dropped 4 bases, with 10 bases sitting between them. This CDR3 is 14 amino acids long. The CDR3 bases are TGTGCCAGCAGTTACTCTACGGGGGCTTACGAGCAGTACTTC. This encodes CASSYSTGAYEQYF.

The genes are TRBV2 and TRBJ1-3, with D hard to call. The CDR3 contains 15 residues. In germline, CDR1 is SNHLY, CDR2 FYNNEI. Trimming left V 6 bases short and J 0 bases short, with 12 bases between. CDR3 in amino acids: CASSADISSGNTIYF. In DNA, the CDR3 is TGTGCCAGCAGCGCTGACATTTCCTCTGGAAACACCATATATTTT. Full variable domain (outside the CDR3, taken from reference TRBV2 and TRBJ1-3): EPEVTQTPSHQVTQMGQEVILRCVPISNHLYFYWYRQILGQKVEFLVSFYNNEISEKSEIFDDQFSVERPDGSNFTLKIRSTKLEDSAMYFCASSADISSGNTIYFGEGSWLTVV.